This TCR beta chain was found in a study of shared clonotypes between healthy human individuals. V shed 3 bases, J shed 2 bases, and the junction held 13 bases outside the gene matches. Per the germline V gene, CDR1 is KGHSH and CDR2 is LQKENI. The CDR3 runs 18 residues. Clones were read by immunoSEQ multiplex PCR, and TCRdb kept only the in-frame ones, dropping some. The repertoire has more than 1,200,000 clones, approximately 98.5% of them found once; the top ten carry approximately 0.4%. Sequences were obtained from naive CD4+ T cells sorted from blood. Described subset: CD45RA+ positively selected. V is TRBV18 and J is TRBJ2-3; 8 bases agree with TRBD2. This sequence was found in a man aged 30 to 39 in good health. Here the CDR3 DNA reads TGTGCCAGCTCACCTAAGGCGGGAGAGCGGGAGATCACAGATACGCAGTATTTT. This gives the protein CASSPKAGEREITDTQYF.